These T cell receptor beta chains were read from a single sample in a study of cytomegalovirus exposure and HLA in healthy donors. Some clones are missing from TCRdb's copy, which holds only in-frame ones; the method was immunoSEQ multiplex PCR. The sample lists about 130,000 clones, 70% occurring once. The sequenced sample was PBMCs. All receptors derive from an older woman in good health and CMV-seropositive. CDR3s include the opening cysteine and the closing phenylalanine or tryptophan. The D gene is left open where the match is weak. Clone size, where shown, is once, few, many, or a class for clones that have expanded.

cdr3_length,d_call,j_call,clone_size,v_call,cdr3_aa,cdr3_nt
17,TRBD2,TRBJ2-1,.,TRBV19,CASSIGWFGTRNNEQFF,TGTGCCAGTAGTATAGGGTGGTTTGGGACTAGGAACAATGAGCAGTTCTTC
14,.,TRBJ2-1,.,TRBV29-1,CSVKSSSPYNEQFF,TGCAGCGTTAAGTCTAGCTCCCCTTACAATGAGCAGTTCTTC
15,.,TRBJ1-1,.,TRBV28,CASSLSPGRGTEAFF,TGTGCCAGCAGTTTATCTCCGGGCAGGGGCACTGAAGCTTTCTTT
15,.,TRBJ2-2,.,TRBV7-9,CASSLGRGGTGELFF,TGTGCCAGCAGCTTAGGGAGGGGAGGCACCGGGGAGCTGTTTTTT
13,.,TRBJ1-3,.,TRBV7-8,CASRPRAGNTIYF,TGTGCCTCCCGTCCCCGAGCTGGAAACACCATATATTTT
13,.,TRBJ2-2,.,TRBV11-3,CASSLFNTGELFF,TGTGCCAGCAGCCTCTTTAACACCGGGGAGCTGTTTTTT
14,TRBD2,TRBJ2-7,.,TRBV5-4,CASRVAGETYEQYF,TGTGCCAGCAGGGTAGCGGGGGAGACCTACGAGCAGTACTTC
15,.,TRBJ1-4,.,TRBV7-9,CASSPGEGTNEKLFF,TGTGCCAGCAGCCCCGGGGAGGGGACTAATGAAAAACTGTTTTTT
14,.,TRBJ2-1,.,TRBV11-2,CASSPGLRRDEQFF,TGTGCCAGCAGCCCGGGGCTTCGGAGGGATGAGCAGTTCTTC
16,TRBD1,TRBJ2-7,.,TRBV7-8,CASSLADRVYSYEQYF,TGTGCCAGCAGCTTAGCTGACAGGGTCTACTCCTACGAGCAGTACTTC
12,TRBD2,TRBJ2-7,.,TRBV30,CAWRGGRYEQYF,TGTGCCTGGAGGGGGGGGAGATACGAGCAGTACTTC
15,TRBD1,TRBJ2-1,.,TRBV9,CASSVADRGHGEQFF,TGTGCCAGCAGCGTAGCTGACAGGGGTCACGGTGAGCAGTTCTTC
13,TRBD1,TRBJ2-7,.,TRBV28,CASSGQGPYEQYF,TGTGCCAGCAGCGGACAGGGTCCCTACGAGCAGTACTTC
17,TRBD2,TRBJ2-2,few,TRBV4-1,CASSLGTSGRETGELFF,TGCGCCAGCAGCCTTGGGACTAGCGGGAGGGAAACCGGGGAGCTGTTTTTT
13,.,TRBJ1-5,few,TRBV28,CASSSSSNQPQHF,TGTGCCAGCAGTTCCTCTAGCAATCAGCCCCAGCATTTT
13,.,TRBJ2-7,.,TRBV5-4,CATHQQGTYEQYF,TGTGCCACCCACCAGCAGGGGACCTACGAGCAGTACTTC
13,.,TRBJ1-2,.,TRBV6-5,CASSYRGSLGYTF,TGTGCCAGCAGTTACCGGGGGTCGTTGGGTTACACCTTC
14,.,TRBJ1-3,.,TRBV2,CASADGSSGNTIYF,TGTGCCAGCGCCGACGGGAGCTCTGGAAACACCATATATTTT
13,.,TRBJ2-5,few,TRBV9,CASSRQVQETQYF,TGTGCCAGCAGCAGACAGGTACAAGAGACCCAGTACTTC
16,TRBD2,TRBJ2-3,.,TRBV5-4,CASSFRLAGSTDTQYF,TGTGCCAGCAGCTTCCGACTAGCGGGTAGCACAGATACGCAGTATTTT
14,TRBD1,TRBJ1-5,few,TRBV30,CAWRNTGVGQPQHF,TGTGCCTGGAGGAACACAGGGGTAGGTCAGCCCCAGCATTTT
13,TRBD2,TRBJ2-1,few,TRBV2,CASSEEGRGSEFF,TGTGCCAGCAGTGAAGAAGGGCGCGGGAGTGAGTTCTTC
13,.,TRBJ1-2,.,TRBV5-1,CASSPGQSYGYTF,TGCGCCAGCAGCCCAGGACAGTCCTATGGCTACACCTTC
14,.,TRBJ2-2,few,TRBV2,CASSVQGYTGELFF,TGTGCCAGCAGTGTTCAGGGTTACACCGGGGAGCTGTTTTTT
15,TRBD1,TRBJ1-2,few,TRBV28,CASSLGQGSVRGYTF,TGTGCCAGCAGTTTGGGACAGGGAAGCGTGAGGGGCTACACCTTC
16,TRBD2,TRBJ2-1,.,TRBV19,CASSIAPAGGYDEQFF,TGTGCCAGTAGTATAGCTCCGGCGGGAGGGTACGATGAGCAGTTCTTC
17,TRBD1,TRBJ2-4,.,TRBV10-3,CAISPEGTAIAKNIQYF,TGTGCCATCAGTCCCGAGGGGACAGCTATAGCCAAAAACATTCAGTACTTC
15,TRBD1,TRBJ1-1,.,TRBV9,CASSALGTANTEAFF,TGTGCCAGCAGCGCGTTAGGGACAGCGAACACCGAAGCTTTCTTT